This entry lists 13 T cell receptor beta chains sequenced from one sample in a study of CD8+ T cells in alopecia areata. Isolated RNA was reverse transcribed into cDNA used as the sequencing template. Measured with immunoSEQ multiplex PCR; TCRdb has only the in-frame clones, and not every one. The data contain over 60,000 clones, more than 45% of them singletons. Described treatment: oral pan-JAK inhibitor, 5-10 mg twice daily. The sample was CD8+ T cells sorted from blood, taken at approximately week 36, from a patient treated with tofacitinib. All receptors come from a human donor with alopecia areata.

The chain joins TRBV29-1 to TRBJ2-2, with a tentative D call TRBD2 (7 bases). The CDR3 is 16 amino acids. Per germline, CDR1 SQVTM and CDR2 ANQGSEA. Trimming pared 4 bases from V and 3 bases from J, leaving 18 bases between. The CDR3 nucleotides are TGCAGCGTTGCCCCCTGGGGGGGCGCGGACACCGGGGAGCTGTTTTTT. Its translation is CSVAPWGGADTGELFF.

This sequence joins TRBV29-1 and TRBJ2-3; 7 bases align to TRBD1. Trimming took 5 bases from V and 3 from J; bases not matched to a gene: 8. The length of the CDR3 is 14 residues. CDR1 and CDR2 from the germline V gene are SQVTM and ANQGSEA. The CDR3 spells CSVLRQGGTDTQYF. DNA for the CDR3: TGCAGCGTTCTCCGACAGGGCGGGACAGATACGCAGTATTTT.

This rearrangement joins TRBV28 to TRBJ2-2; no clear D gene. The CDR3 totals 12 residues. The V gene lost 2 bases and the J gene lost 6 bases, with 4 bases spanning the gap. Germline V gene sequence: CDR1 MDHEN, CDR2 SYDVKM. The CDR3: CASSLGSGELFF. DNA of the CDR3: TGTGCCAGCAGTTTAGGTTCCGGGGAGCTGTTTTTT.

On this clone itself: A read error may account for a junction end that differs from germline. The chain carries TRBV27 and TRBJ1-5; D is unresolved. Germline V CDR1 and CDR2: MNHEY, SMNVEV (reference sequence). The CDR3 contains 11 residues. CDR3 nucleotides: TGTGCCAGCAGTCTATCATGGCCCCAGCATTTT. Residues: CASSLSWPQHF.

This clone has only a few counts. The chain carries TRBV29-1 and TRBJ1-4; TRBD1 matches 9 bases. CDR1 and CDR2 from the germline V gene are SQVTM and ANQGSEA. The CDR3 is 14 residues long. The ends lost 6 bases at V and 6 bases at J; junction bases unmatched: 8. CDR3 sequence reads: CSVRSGQGYEKLFF. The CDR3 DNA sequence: TGCAGCGTCCGATCGGGACAGGGTTATGAAAAACTGTTTTTT.

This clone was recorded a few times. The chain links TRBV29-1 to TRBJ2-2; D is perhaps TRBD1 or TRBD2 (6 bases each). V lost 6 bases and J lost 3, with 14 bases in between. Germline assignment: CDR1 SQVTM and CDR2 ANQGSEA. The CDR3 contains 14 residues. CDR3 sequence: CSVVGGPDTGELFF. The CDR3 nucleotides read TGCAGCGTGGTGGGGGGCCCCGACACCGGGGAGCTGTTTTTT.

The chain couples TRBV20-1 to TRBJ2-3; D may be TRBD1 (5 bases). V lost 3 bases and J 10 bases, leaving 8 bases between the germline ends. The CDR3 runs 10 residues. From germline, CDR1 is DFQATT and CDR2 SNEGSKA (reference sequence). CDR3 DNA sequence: TGCAGTGCTAGCGTAGGGGCGCAGTATTTT. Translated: CSASVGAQYF.

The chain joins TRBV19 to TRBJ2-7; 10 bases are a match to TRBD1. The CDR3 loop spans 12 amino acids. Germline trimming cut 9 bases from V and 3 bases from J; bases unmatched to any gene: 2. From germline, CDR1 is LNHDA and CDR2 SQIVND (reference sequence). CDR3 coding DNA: TGTGCCAGCCGGGACAGGGGCTACGAGCAGTACTTC. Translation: CASRDRGYEQYF. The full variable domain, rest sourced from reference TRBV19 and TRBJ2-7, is DGGITQSPKYLFRKEGQNVTLSCEQNLNHDAMYWYRQDPGQGLRLIYYSQIVNDFQKGDIAEGYSVSREKKESFPLTVTSAQKNPTAFYLCASRDRGYEQYFGPGTRLTVT.

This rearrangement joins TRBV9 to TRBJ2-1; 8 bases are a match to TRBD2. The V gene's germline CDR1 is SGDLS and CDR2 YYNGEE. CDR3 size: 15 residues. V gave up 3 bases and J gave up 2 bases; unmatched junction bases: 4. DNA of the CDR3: TGTGCCAGCAGCGCCGCGGGAGGCGCCTACAATGAGCAGTTCTTC. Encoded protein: CASSAAGGAYNEQFF.

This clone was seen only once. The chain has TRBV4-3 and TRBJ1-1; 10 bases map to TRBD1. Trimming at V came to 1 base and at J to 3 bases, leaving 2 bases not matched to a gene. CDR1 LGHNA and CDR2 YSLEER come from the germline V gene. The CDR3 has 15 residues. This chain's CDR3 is CASSQGQGADTEAFF. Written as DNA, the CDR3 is TGCGCCAGCAGCCAAGGACAGGGGGCGGACACTGAAGCTTTCTTT.

In nucleotides, the CDR3 is TGTGCCAGCAGCTCGGGACTAGCCGTATCGCATGAGCAGTTCTTC. Protein product: CASSSGLAVSHEQFF. V usage is TRBV7-6 and J usage is TRBJ2-1, with 9 bases that match TRBD2. Per the germline V gene, CDR1 is SGHVS and CDR2 is FNYEAQ. Trimming took 4 bases from V and 8 from J; bases not matched to a gene: 9. This CDR3 is 15 amino acids long.

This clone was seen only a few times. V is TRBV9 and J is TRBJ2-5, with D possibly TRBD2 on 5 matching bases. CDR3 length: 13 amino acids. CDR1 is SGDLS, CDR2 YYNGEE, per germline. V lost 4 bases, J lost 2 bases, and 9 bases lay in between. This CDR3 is CASSNGVQETQYF. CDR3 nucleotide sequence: TGTGCCAGCAGCAACGGGGTGCAAGAGACCCAGTACTTC.

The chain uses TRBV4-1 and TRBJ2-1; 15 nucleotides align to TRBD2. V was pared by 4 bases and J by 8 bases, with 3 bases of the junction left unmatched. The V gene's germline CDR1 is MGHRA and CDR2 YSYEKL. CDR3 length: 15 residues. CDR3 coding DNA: TGCGCCAGCAGCCCCGGGACTAGCGGGAGGTATGAGCAGTTCTTC. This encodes CASSPGTSGRYEQFF.